One and the same sample provided the 17 T cell receptor beta chains below, sequenced in a study of T cell changes during pregnancy in multiple sclerosis. Only in-frame clones appear in the TCRdb table, and some are missing; sequencing was by immunoSEQ multiplex PCR. The repertoire holds around 49,000 clones, with nearly 90% as singletons. Source: peripheral blood, taken after pregnancy. The receptors originated from a female donor in good health, enrolled as a control in a pregnancy study.

The chain joins TRBV7-6 to TRBJ2-3; 7 nucleotides match TRBD1. This CDR3 comprises 15 residues. Trimming at V came to 5 bases and at J to 5 bases, leaving 10 bases not matched to a gene. Germline assignment: CDR1 SGHVS and CDR2 FNYEAQ. The CDR3 DNA reads TGTGCCAGCAGCCCGGGACAGCCCTGGGGAGATACGCAGTATTTT. The encoded protein is CASSPGQPWGDTQYF.

The rearrangement joins TRBV9 to TRBJ2-2; 10 positions agree with TRBD1. The germline gives CDR1 SGDLS, CDR2 YYNGEE. This CDR3 contains 16 residues. Trimming cost V 4 bases and J 3 bases; bases outside gene matches: 6. The CDR3 bases are TGTGCCAGCAGCCATAGACAGGGGGCCTACACCGGGGAGCTGTTTTTT. This encodes CASSHRQGAYTGELFF. Complete variable domain (other parts from reference TRBV9 and TRBJ2-2): DSGVTQTPKHLITATGQRVTLRCSPRSGDLSVYWYQQSLDQGLQFLIQYYNGEERAKGNILERFSAQQFPDLHSELNLSSLELGDSALYFCASSHRQGAYTGELFFGEGSRLTVL.

CDR3 residues: CASSLTSGADTQYF. Here the CDR3 DNA reads TGTGCCAGCAGTCTGACTAGCGGTGCAGATACGCAGTATTTT. This chain links TRBV2 with TRBJ2-3, with 9 bases lining up with TRBD2. CDR1 and CDR2 (germline): SNHLY, FYNNEI. V lost 5 bases and J lost 4; bases outside the gene matches: 4. This CDR3 region has 14 residues.

The chain is built from TRBV6-6 and TRBJ1-5, with a tentative D call TRBD1 (6 bases). Trimming removed 10 bases at V and 7 bases at J, with 17 bases between. The CDR3 totals 13 residues. Per germline, CDR1 MNHNY and CDR2 SVGAGI (reference sequence). The CDR3 DNA reads as TGTGCCATCGGAGGGGGGGCTCGGCAGCCCCAGCATTTT. The encoded protein is CAIGGGARQPQHF.

The chain carries TRBV9 and TRBJ1-6, with 8 bases that match TRBD1. Germline CDR1 SGDLS, CDR2 YYNGEE. The CDR3 has 17 amino acids. The ends lost 4 bases at V and 10 bases at J; junction bases unmatched: 16. As DNA, the CDR3 is TGTGCCAGCAGCCTTAGCACCGGACAGGGTCAGGGCTCACCCCTCCACTTT. Its protein is CASSLSTGQGQGSPLHF.

This sequence joins TRBV13 and TRBJ1-2; D possibly corresponds to TRBD1 (6 bases). Germline loops: CDR1 PRHDT, CDR2 FYEKMQ (reference sequence). V lost 0 bases, J lost 8 bases, and 10 bases lay in between. The CDR3 consists of 13 residues. The CDR3 nucleotides read TGTGCCAGCAGCTTAGGCCTAAGGGGGGGCTACACCTTC. Residues: CASSLGLRGGYTF.

The V call is TRBV6-5, the J call TRBJ2-1, with D perhaps matching TRBD1 (7 bases). The CDR3 length is 14 residues. Trimming cost V 2 bases and J 7 bases, with 12 bases left between them. CDR1 and CDR2 from the germline V gene are MNHEY and SVGAGI. DNA for the CDR3: TGTGCCAGCAGTTACAGCCAGGGGGGTAATGAGCAGTTCTTC. Its protein is CASSYSQGGNEQFF.

The chain carries TRBV11-2 and TRBJ2-2; TRBD2 is a possible D gene (5 bases). CDR3 length: 14 amino acids. CDR1 and CDR2 from the germline V gene are SGHAT and FQNNGV. Between the trimmed V and J ends, which lost 1 base and 7 bases, there was a span of 10 bases. CDR3 nucleotide sequence: TGTGCCAGCAGCTTAGGCCGGGGTAACGGGGAGCTGTTTTTT. Translation: CASSLGRGNGELFF.

The chain has TRBV2 and TRBJ2-2; 7 bases are shared with TRBD2. CDR1 and CDR2 (germline): SNHLY, FYNNEI. The CDR3 runs to 18 residues. V shed 2 bases, J shed 3 bases, and the junction held 12 bases outside the gene matches. The CDR3 sequence is CASSEFTSAGRYTGELFF. DNA for the CDR3: TGTGCCAGCAGTGAATTCACTAGCGCCGGGAGGTACACCGGGGAGCTGTTTTTT.

The chain links TRBV29-1 to TRBJ2-6; D unclear. The CDR3 covers 14 residues. Trimming shortened V by 2 bases and J by 2 bases, and 7 bases separated the two germline ends. Germline CDR1 reads SQVTM; CDR2 reads ANQGSEA. CDR3 sequence (DNA): TGCAGCGTTGAAAGCCGGGCTGGGGCCAACGTCCTGACTTTC. This translates into CSVESRAGANVLTF.

The count of this clone is one. This sequence joins TRBV5-3 and TRBJ2-2; 8 positions agree with TRBD2. TRBV5-3 is an ORF; its function is uncertain. The junction had 5 bases not matched to a gene; V was cut back by 4 bases and J by 3 bases. This CDR3 is built from 15 residues. The CDR3 bases are TGTGCCAGAAGCCAGGGACTAGGAGACACCGGGGAGCTGTTTTTT. The encoded protein is CARSQGLGDTGELFF.

This sequence joins TRBV9 and TRBJ2-2; TRBD2 matches 10 bases. Germline-derived CDR1 and CDR2 are SGDLS and YYNGEE. Losses at the gene ends were 0 bases for V and 1 base for J; bases not matched to a gene: 0. The CDR3 contains 16 residues. CDR3 coding DNA: TGTGCCAGCAGCGTAGGACTAGCGGGGAACACCGGGGAGCTGTTTTTT. Its translation is CASSVGLAGNTGELFF.

This clone appeared once. The J gene is TRBJ1-2, the V gene TRBV9; weak D call: TRBD1 (5 bases). Trimming removed 4 bases at V and 11 bases at J, with 15 bases between. Germline-derived CDR1 and CDR2 are SGDLS and YYNGEE. The CDR3 has 12 residues. CDR3 sequence (DNA): TGTGCCAGCAGCCTCCGCGGGGGGGAATACACCTTC. This encodes CASSLRGGEYTF.

The J gene is TRBJ2-2, the V gene TRBV2; D unresolved. The V gene lost 1 base and the J gene lost 5 bases, with 5 bases spanning the gap. The CDR3 has 13 amino acids. Per the germline V gene, CDR1 is SNHLY and CDR2 is FYNNEI. The CDR3, as DNA: TGTGCCAGCAGTGAAGTATTAACCGGGGAGCTGTTTTTT. Translated: CASSEVLTGELFF.

The chain employs TRBV5-1 and TRBJ2-1; possibly TRBD2 for D (6 bases). The germline gives CDR1 SGHRS, CDR2 YFSETQ. V lost 0 bases to trimming and J lost 3 bases, with 16 bases between them. CDR3 length equals 17 residues. CDR3 sequence (DNA): TGCGCCAGCAGCTTGGCCGGAGGGCGGGGCGGCTACAATGAGCAGTTCTTC. Protein: CASSLAGGRGGYNEQFF.

The genes are TRBV9 and TRBJ2-1; possible D gene TRBD2, 6 bases. Germline V gene sequence: CDR1 SGDLS, CDR2 YYNGEE. V was trimmed by 0 bases and J by 0 bases, leaving 10 bases between them. The length of the CDR3 is 16 residues. Here the CDR3 DNA reads TGTGCCAGCAGCGTAGTAGCGACTAGCTCCTACAATGAGCAGTTCTTC. This encodes CASSVVATSSYNEQFF.

The chain couples TRBV7-6 to TRBJ1-4, with D possibly TRBD1 on 5 matching bases. Trimming removed 0 bases from V and 3 bases from J, with 11 bases in between. This CDR3 has 16 amino acids. Germline CDR1 is SGHVS and CDR2 is FNYEAQ. The CDR3 DNA follows: TGTGCCAGCAGCTTAGCCCCCGACAGATCTAATGAAAAACTGTTTTTT. Translated: CASSLAPDRSNEKLFF. The full variable domain, its missing parts supplied by reference TRBV7-6 and TRBJ1-4, is GAGVSQSPRYKVTKRGQDVALRCDPISGHVSLYWYRQALGQGPEFLTYFNYEAQQDKSGLPNDRFSAERPEGSISTLTIQRTEQRDSAMYRCASSLAPDRSNEKLFFGSGTQLSVL.